These T cell receptor beta chains were read from a single sample in a study of blood T cell repertoires in COVID-19. Clones were read by immunoSEQ multiplex PCR, and TCRdb kept only the in-frame ones, dropping some. The sample carries about 84,000 clones, about 95% recorded once. The specimen sequenced was peripheral blood. Every receptor here comes from a human donor with active COVID-19. The donor label of this sample is uncertain. CDR3s include the opening cysteine and the closing phenylalanine or tryptophan. The order of the fields is clone size, D gene, V gene, J gene, CDR3 protein, CDR3 DNA. A D gene is named only where the DNA matches it firmly. Part of the rows lack a size; the others show once, few, many or a class for expanded clones.

>-|TRBD2|TRBV12-5|TRBJ2-3
CASGIGLAPDTQYF
TGTGCTAGTGGTATCGGACTAGCCCCCGATACGCAGTATTTT
>-|-|TRBV27|TRBJ2-7
CASRTARGGEYYEQYF
TGTGCCAGCAGGACCGCCAGGGGCGGTGAGTACTACGAGCAGTACTTC
>-|TRBD2|TRBV3-1/TRBV3-2|TRBJ2-3
CASSLPGLVDTQYF
TGTGCCAGCAGCCTCCCGGGACTAGTAGATACGCAGTATTTT
>-|TRBD2|TRBV20-1|TRBJ2-1
CSASLAGYNEQFF
TGCAGTGCTAGTCTAGCGGGCTACAATGAGCAGTTCTTC
>-|TRBD1|TRBV15|TRBJ1-2
CATSSTTGPYGYTF
TGTGCCACCAGCAGTACGACAGGGCCCTATGGCTACACCTTC
>-|-|TRBV24-1|TRBJ1-2
CATSDPYGYTF
TGTGCCACCAGTGACCCGTATGGCTACACCTTC
>-|TRBD2|TRBV25-1|TRBJ2-1
CASSELGTSRHNEQFF
TGTGCCAGCAGTGAATTGGGGACTAGCAGACACAATGAGCAGTTCTTC
>-|-|TRBV28|TRBJ2-7
CASSLPQRDEQYF
TGTGCCAGCAGTTTGCCCCAGCGGGACGAGCAGTACTTC
>-|-|TRBV18|TRBJ2-1
CASSPSGGHNEQFF
TGTGCCAGCTCACCATCCGGGGGGCACAATGAGCAGTTCTTC
>-|TRBD2|TRBV12-5|TRBJ2-2
CASASGGSTNTGELFF
TGTGCTAGTGCCTCGGGAGGGTCTACGAACACCGGGGAGCTGTTTTTT
>-|-|TRBV11-2|TRBJ1-2
CASSLEPTGYGYTF
TGTGCCAGCAGCTTAGAGCCAACAGGATACGGCTACACCTTC
>-|TRBD2|TRBV6-5|TRBJ2-1
CASSGGVSYNEQFF
TGTGCCAGCTCTGGGGGGGTTTCCTACAATGAGCAGTTCTTC
>once|TRBD1|TRBV27|TRBJ2-5
CASSRTGTGPLQETQYF
TGTGCCAGCAGTCGAACTGGGACAGGGCCCCTCCAAGAGACCCAGTACTTC
>-|-|TRBV29-1|TRBJ2-3
CSVGGGLSTDTQYF
TGCAGCGTTGGGGGGGGGCTTAGCACAGATACGCAGTATTTT
>-|-|TRBV5-1|TRBJ1-1
CASSLSTGNTEAFF
TGCGCCAGCAGCCTCTCGACAGGGAACACTGAAGCTTTCTTT
>-|-|TRBV29-1|TRBJ1-1
CSAPTVGGVGNTEAFF
TGCAGCGCCCCCACGGTCGGGGGGGTCGGGAACACTGAAGCTTTCTTT
>-|-|TRBV7-2|TRBJ2-5
CASSLFPRAETQYF
TGTGCCAGCAGCTTATTTCCCAGGGCGGAGACCCAGTACTTC
>-|TRBD1|TRBV5-6|TRBJ2-7
CASSLATGAYEQYF
TGTGCCAGCAGCTTGGCTACAGGGGCCTACGAGCAGTACTTC
>once|TRBD1|TRBV6-1|TRBJ1-6
CASSVRDSPYNSPLHF
TGTGCCAGCAGTGTGAGGGACAGTCCTTATAATTCACCCCTCCACTTT
>few|-|TRBV2|TRBJ1-5
CASSEGGSSNQPQHF
TGTGCCAGCAGTGAGGGGGGGAGTAGCAATCAGCCCCAGCATTTT
>-|TRBD1|TRBV7-2|TRBJ1-2
CASSPGTEPRGYTF
TGTGCCAGCAGCCCGGGGACAGAGCCTAGAGGCTACACCTTC
>-|TRBD1|TRBV2|TRBJ1-3
CASSHPGQGLLGGNTIYF
TGTGCCAGCAGCCACCCGGGACAGGGTTTGTTAGGTGGAAACACCATATATTTT
>-|-|TRBV9|TRBJ2-3
CASSVVAGQSADTQYF
TGTGCCAGCAGCGTCGTGGCAGGACAGTCAGCAGATACGCAGTATTTT
>-|-|TRBV11-3|TRBJ1-1
CASSSYRNTEAFF
TGTGCCAGCAGCTCCTACAGGAACACTGAAGCTTTCTTT
>-|-|TRBV5-1|TRBJ1-4
CASSQQTTGNEKLFF
TGCGCCAGCAGCCAACAGACCACAGGGAATGAAAAACTGTTTTTT
>-|-|TRBV3-1/TRBV3-2|TRBJ2-1
CASSQGAGLYNEQFF
TGTGCCAGCAGCCAAGGGGCGGGACTGTACAATGAGCAGTTCTTC
>once|-|TRBV19|TRBJ1-1
CASTPVDRNTEAFF
TGTGCCAGTACCCCTGTGGACAGAAACACTGAAGCTTTCTTT
>-|-|TRBV27|TRBJ1-4
CASSPIHRLYNEKLFF
TGTGCCAGCAGTCCAATACACAGGCTTTACAATGAAAAACTGTTTTTT
>once|TRBD1|TRBV4-1|TRBJ1-1
CASSRLGTGGMNTEAFF
TGCGCCAGCAGCCGACTAGGGACAGGAGGAATGAACACTGAAGCTTTCTTT
>-|-|TRBV5-6|TRBJ2-6
CASSPATGANVLTF
TGTGCCAGCAGTCCAGCGACTGGGGCCAACGTCCTGACTTTC
>-|-|TRBV6-6|TRBJ1-1
CASSITADSTEAFF
TGTGCCAGCAGCATAACAGCGGACTCAACTGAAGCTTTCTTT
>-|-|TRBV5-4|TRBJ2-3
CASSLARALGTDTQYF
TGTGCCAGCAGCTTGGCGAGGGCCTTGGGCACAGATACGCAGTATTTT
>-|TRBD2|TRBV11-3|TRBJ2-3
CASSLDFSSGGTDTQYF
TGTGCCAGCAGCTTAGATTTCTCCAGCGGGGGGACAGATACGCAGTATTTT
>-|-|TRBV6-5|TRBJ2-6
CASSHVSGANVLTF
TGTGCCAGCAGTCATGTCAGTGGGGCCAACGTCCTGACTTTC
>-|TRBD2|TRBV6-5|TRBJ2-1
CASSSGTSARFF
TGTGCCAGCAGTTCTGGGACTAGCGCAAGGTTCTTC
>-|TRBD1|TRBV19|TRBJ2-7
CASSIVGTGTYEQYF
TGTGCCAGTAGTATCGTCGGGACAGGGACCTACGAGCAGTACTTC
>-|-|TRBV5-3|TRBJ1-2
CARSHTGVDYGYTF
TGTGCCAGAAGCCACACGGGGGTAGACTATGGCTACACCTTC
>few|-|TRBV10-3|TRBJ1-2
CAISESGGSGYTF
TGTGCCATCAGTGAGTCGGGAGGAAGTGGCTACACCTTC
>once|-|TRBV5-6|TRBJ2-3
CASSFGGGDTQYF
TGTGCCAGCAGCTTCGGTGGAGGAGATACGCAGTATTTT
>-|-|TRBV6-4|TRBJ2-3
CASSDGLTDTQYF
TGTGCCAGCAGTGACGGACTCACAGATACGCAGTATTTT
>-|-|TRBV6-5|TRBJ1-1
CASSYGGGGTEAFF
TGTGCCAGCAGTTACGGGGGGGGAGGTACTGAAGCTTTCTTT
>-|TRBD1|TRBV18|TRBJ1-2
CASSPGTGSYGYTF
TGTGCCAGCTCACCCGGGACAGGGAGCTATGGCTACACCTTC
>-|-|TRBV6-2/TRBV6-3|TRBJ2-1
CASSRPSRSYNEQFF
TGTGCCAGCAGTCGGCCTAGCCGGTCCTACAATGAGCAGTTCTTC
>-|-|TRBV5-6|TRBJ2-1
CASSAGLFYNEQFF
TGTGCCAGCAGCGCCGGACTATTCTACAATGAGCAGTTCTTC
>-|TRBD1|TRBV18|TRBJ1-2
CASSSGTGIRGYTF
TGTGCCAGCTCATCAGGGACAGGGATCAGGGGCTACACCTTC
>-|-|TRBV28|TRBJ2-1
CASRALGEQFF
TGTGCCAGCCGAGCCCTCGGTGAGCAGTTCTTC
>-|-|TRBV10-3|TRBJ2-5
CAISQGMGAQETQYF
TGTGCCATCAGTCAAGGGATGGGAGCCCAAGAGACCCAGTACTTC
>-|-|TRBV6-4|TRBJ2-3
CASSTGSTDTQYF
TGTGCCAGCAGCACCGGGAGCACAGATACGCAGTATTTT
>-|-|TRBV11-2|TRBJ2-7
CASSFQFSYEQYF
TGTGCCAGCAGCTTTCAGTTCTCCTACGAGCAGTACTTC
>-|TRBD2|TRBV28|TRBJ2-5
CASRSPREIIGTQYF
TGTGCCAGCAGGAGTCCGCGGGAGATAATTGGGACCCAGTACTTC
>once|TRBD1|TRBV12-5|TRBJ1-3
CASGLGDRVGNTIYF
TGTGCTAGTGGTTTGGGGGACAGGGTTGGAAACACCATATATTTT
>-|TRBD2|TRBV10-3|TRBJ2-2
CAIRSGLAGVLLHGELFF
TGTGCCATCAGATCCGGACTAGCGGGAGTGTTACTCCACGGGGAGCTGTTTTTT
>-|TRBD1|TRBV18|TRBJ1-4
CASSPETGREKLFF
TGTGCCAGCTCACCCGAGACAGGGAGGGAAAAACTGTTTTTT
>once|-|TRBV24-1|TRBJ2-1
CATRGPYNEQFF
TGTGCCACCCGAGGGCCCTACAATGAGCAGTTCTTC
>-|-|TRBV7-9|TRBJ1-3
CASSLAPGSGGNTIYF
TGTGCCAGCAGCTTAGCGCCGGGGAGTGGAGGAAACACCATATATTTT
>-|-|TRBV6-6|TRBJ1-5
CATRDNNQPQHF
TGTGCCACCCGGGACAACAATCAGCCCCAGCATTTT
>-|TRBD1|TRBV4-1|TRBJ2-7
CASSQKTGSEQYF
TGCGCCAGCAGCCAAAAGACAGGGTCCGAGCAGTACTTC
>-|TRBD2|TRBV28|TRBJ2-5
CASSATGTRGETQYF
TGTGCCAGCAGCGCCACCGGGACTAGGGGGGAGACCCAGTACTTC